The 29 T cell receptor beta chains presented below share a single source sample, sequenced in a study of T cells after yellow fever vaccination. TCRdb used MiXCR to reprocess the 5' RACE reads, holding one entry per CDR3 protein. The sample has 500,000 to 650,000 distinct CDR3 sequences, roughly 12% seen once. This material consisted of PBMCs, taken on the day of the yellow fever booster vaccination. Every receptor here comes from a man aged 25 to 40 who received the YFV17D yellow fever vaccine.

This clonotype showed up many times. The CDR3 is CASSFRLQETQYF. For the CDR3, the DNA is TGTGCCAGCAGTTTTCGGCTACAAGAGACCCAGTACTTC. The rearrangement links TRBV28 to TRBJ2-5; D not resolved. The germline V and J ends were trimmed by 3 bases and 2 bases, with 7 bases remaining between them. Germline-derived CDR1 and CDR2 are MDHEN and SYDVKM. This CDR3 region has 13 residues.

This clonotype has only a few counts. The chain is built from TRBV5-1 and TRBJ1-2; maybe TRBD1 (5 bases). From germline, CDR1 is SGHRS and CDR2 YFSETQ. The CDR3 has 13 amino acids. Trimming shortened V by 10 bases and J by 6 bases, and 19 bases separated the two germline ends. DNA of the CDR3: TGCGCCTCTGGGACGGAAGGGTTTGATGGCTACACCTTC. Protein product: CASGTEGFDGYTF.

This clonotype was found many times. The chain recombines TRBV24-1 with TRBJ1-5; weak D call: TRBD1 (5 bases). Trimming removed 1 base at V and 5 bases at J, with 11 bases between. Germline CDR1 KGHDR, CDR2 SFDVKD. The CDR3 length is 15 residues. CDR3: CATSDFTRVHQPQHF. The CDR3 DNA sequence: TGTGCCACCAGTGATTTTACCAGGGTCCATCAGCCCCAGCATTTT.

This clonotype was seen only a few times. The rearrangement links TRBV21-1 to TRBJ2-3. TRBV21-1 is termed a pseudogene. The CDR3 loop spans 15 amino acids. The CDR3 loop reads CASSLACANTDTQYF. The CDR3, as DNA: TGTGCCAGCAGCCTTGCGTGCGCAAACACAGATACGCAGTATTTT.

This chain connects TRBV7-2 to TRBJ2-3, with TRBD2 matching 9 bases. The V and J ends lost 5 bases and 4 bases, in that order; junction bases with no gene match: 13. CDR3 length: 17 amino acids. Germline assignment: CDR1 SGHTA and CDR2 FQGNSA. The CDR3 bases are TGTGCCAGCAGCCGCGAGCGAATTAGCGGGAGTTCAGATACGCAGTATTTT. Its translation: CASSRERISGSSDTQYF.

Points on this clonotype: This may stem from a read error, because a much larger clone lies one nucleotide away. The chain combines TRBV7-9 with TRBJ2-7; TRBD1 is a possible D gene (6 bases). The length of the CDR3 is 14 residues. Trimming shortened V by 1 base and J by 2 bases, and 9 bases separated the two germline ends. CDR1 and CDR2 from the germline V gene are SEHNR and FQNEAQ (reference sequence). The CDR3 sequence is CASSLETGAYEQYF. In DNA form, the CDR3 reads TGTGCCAGCAGCTTAGAGACAGGTGCCTACGAGCAGTACTTC.

This clonotype was picked up a small number of times. This rearrangement joins TRBV2 to TRBJ2-7; TRBD2 is a possible D gene (5 bases). Germline V gene sequence: CDR1 SNHLY, CDR2 FYNNEI. V was clipped by 3 bases and J by 2 bases, with 14 bases between them. The CDR3 extends over 15 amino acids. CDR3 in DNA: TGTGCCAGCAGTGAGGGCCGAGGGTTCACCTACGAGCAGTACTTC. Translating gives CASSEGRGFTYEQYF.

The table lists this clonotype with a few counts. V gene TRBV5-6 combines with J gene TRBJ1-5; D possibly corresponds to TRBD1 (6 bases). Trimming took 4 bases from V and 0 from J, leaving 11 bases between them. This CDR3 has 15 residues. From germline, CDR1 is SGHDT and CDR2 YYEEEE. Here the CDR3 DNA reads TGTGCCAGCAGCCTCGGACAGTTTAGCAATCAGCCCCAGCATTTT. It translates to CASSLGQFSNQPQHF.

The sample holds a few counts of this clonotype. For the CDR3, the DNA is TGTGCCAGCAGTAGGCCGGGACAGAACACTGAAGCTTTCTTT. Translation gives CASSRPGQNTEAFF. V usage is TRBV6-1 and J usage is TRBJ1-1; a weak D match, TRBD1 (6 bases). CDR1 is MNHNS, CDR2 SASEGT, per germline. V was pared by 5 bases and J by 1 base, with 11 bases between. This CDR3 has 14 amino acids.

This clonotype was seen more than once but under ten times. The chain recombines TRBV27 with TRBJ2-3, with D perhaps matching TRBD1 (5 bases). This CDR3 has 15 residues. Germline values: CDR1 MNHEY, CDR2 SMNVEV (reference sequence). V was clipped by 5 bases and J by 7 bases, with 19 bases between them. This CDR3 is CASSLDGLKGYTQYF. DNA for the CDR3: TGTGCCAGCAGTCTGGACGGCCTCAAGGGGTATACGCAGTATTTT.

This chain joins TRBV28 and TRBJ2-3; 10 bases line up with TRBD2. Germline V CDR1 and CDR2: MDHEN, SYDVKM. The CDR3 has 17 amino acids. The J segment lost 3 bases and the V segment lost 6 bases, leaving 12 bases of the junction unmatched. CDR3 residues: CASSPPSLAGYTDTQYF. DNA of the CDR3: TGTGCCAGCAGCCCCCCGTCACTAGCGGGATATACAGATACGCAGTATTTT.

This clonotype appeared many times. This CDR3 is CSARTLPYEQYF. CDR3 DNA: TGCAGTGCCCGCACCTTACCCTACGAGCAGTACTTC. The V call is TRBV20-1, the J call TRBJ2-7; no firm D call. Germline assignment: CDR1 DFQATT and CDR2 SNEGSKA (reference sequence). The V gene lost 6 bases and the J gene lost 2 bases, with 11 bases spanning the gap. The CDR3 extends over 12 amino acids.

A few counts support this clonotype. This chain links TRBV20-1 with TRBJ2-1; 12 nucleotides line up with TRBD2. The CDR3 runs 15 residues. Germline assignment: CDR1 DFQATT and CDR2 SNEGSKA (reference sequence). V gave up 2 bases and J gave up 8 bases; unmatched junction bases: 7. The DNA of the CDR3 is TGCAGTGCTAGACAGACTAGCGGGAGCGTGGATGAGCAGTTCTTC. It is translated as CSARQTSGSVDEQFF.

The rearrangement links TRBV5-1 to TRBJ1-5; possibly TRBD1 for D (6 bases). This CDR3 is 15 amino acids long. The germline V and J ends were trimmed by 4 bases and 3 bases, with 14 bases remaining between them. From germline, CDR1 is SGHRS and CDR2 YFSETQ. CDR3 sequence reads: CASSPDSGHNQPQHF. The CDR3 DNA reads TGCGCCAGCAGCCCGGACAGCGGTCACAATCAGCCCCAGCATTTT. Together with reference TRBV5-1 and TRBJ1-5, the CDR3 gives the full variable domain: KAGVTQTPRYLIKTRGQQVTLSCSPISGHRSVSWYQQTPGQGLQFLFEYFSETQRNKGNFPGRFSGRQFSNSRSEMNVSTLELGDSALYLCASSPDSGHNQPQHFGDGTRLSIL.

The chain uses TRBV30 and TRBJ1-1; maybe TRBD1 (5 bases). This CDR3 is 13 amino acids long. The germline CDR1 and CDR2 sequences are GTSNPN and SVGIG (reference sequence). The ends were cut back, 2 bases at V and 4 bases at J, with 11 bases in the middle. CDR3 loop: CAWSWERGTEAFF. The DNA for the CDR3 is TGTGCCTGGAGTTGGGAAAGGGGCACTGAAGCTTTCTTT. Complete variable domain (other parts from reference TRBV30 and TRBJ1-1): SQTIHQWPATLVQPVGSPLSLECTVEGTSNPNLYWYRQAAGRGLQLLFYSVGIGQISSEVPQNLSASRPQDRQFILSSKKLLLSDSGFYLCAWSWERGTEAFFGQGTRLTVV.

This clonotype has only a few counts. The V call is TRBV27, the J call TRBJ1-6, with a tentative D call TRBD1 (5 bases). Trimming took off 6 bases at V and 1 base at J, with 19 bases between the two ends. Germline V gene data show CDR1 as MNHEY and CDR2 as SMNVEV (reference sequence). The CDR3 runs 18 residues. CDR3 DNA: TGTGCCAGCAGCCCTGGGACGGGTTTAGGGTCCTATAATTCACCCCTCCACTTT. It yields the protein CASSPGTGLGSYNSPLHF.

This clonotype has more than one count but fewer than ten. The rearrangement links TRBV5-1 to TRBJ2-5; the D is unclear. V lost 2 bases and J 2 bases, leaving 13 bases between the germline ends. The CDR3 is made up of 15 amino acids. CDR1 and CDR2 (germline): SGHRS, YFSETQ. The CDR3 region is CASSFYGYTQETQYF. CDR3 coding DNA: TGCGCCAGCAGCTTTTATGGATACACTCAAGAGACCCAGTACTTC. The full variable domain, completed using reference TRBV5-1 and TRBJ2-5, is KAGVTQTPRYLIKTRGQQVTLSCSPISGHRSVSWYQQTPGQGLQFLFEYFSETQRNKGNFPGRFSGRQFSNSRSEMNVSTLELGDSALYLCASSFYGYTQETQYFGPGTRLLVL.

CDR3 nucleotides: TGCAGCCTTCTCCTGGGCAAAAACATTCAGTACTTC. Its protein is CSLLLGKNIQYF. V usage is TRBV20-1 and J usage is TRBJ2-4, with D hard to call. This CDR3 has 12 amino acids. Germline V gene sequence: CDR1 DFQATT, CDR2 SNEGSKA (reference sequence).

The V call is TRBV7-9, the J call TRBJ2-3; D unresolved. Germline V gene data show CDR1 as SEHNR and CDR2 as FQNEAQ (reference sequence). V was cut by 1 base and J by 1 base, with 15 bases left in between. The CDR3 contains 17 residues. CDR3 region: CASSLGSGWEGTDTQYF. The CDR3 bases are TGTGCCAGCAGCTTAGGGTCTGGCTGGGAAGGCACAGATACGCAGTATTTT.

This chain links TRBV12-3 or TRBV12-4 with TRBJ2-1; 13 nucleotides align to TRBD2. With 5 bases clipped from V and 9 bases from J, the junction kept 10 bases outside the gene matches. This CDR3 is built from 16 residues. The CDR3 region is CASSPPLAGGTSEQFF. The CDR3, as DNA: TGTGCCAGCAGTCCCCCACTAGCGGGAGGGACTAGTGAGCAGTTCTTC.

The chain recombines TRBV7-2 with TRBJ1-5, with D unresolved. Germline lookup yields CDR1 SGHTA and CDR2 FQGNSA. V lost 0 bases and J 2 bases, leaving 8 bases between the germline ends. This CDR3 contains 15 residues. This CDR3 reads CASSLAPTGNQPQHF. Written as DNA, the CDR3 is TGTGCCAGCAGCTTAGCCCCCACGGGCAATCAGCCCCAGCATTTT.

This clonotype showed up just a few times. The chain combines TRBV6-5 with TRBJ1-3; a possible D gene is TRBD1 (6 bases). CDR3 length equals 16 residues. The germline gives CDR1 MNHEY, CDR2 SVGAGI. V dropped 2 bases and J dropped 3 bases, with 14 bases sitting between them. The CDR3 sequence is CASSYQPNRDGNTIYF. The CDR3 DNA is TGTGCCAGCAGTTACCAACCTAACAGGGATGGAAACACCATATATTTT.

This clonotype was picked up a small number of times. This chain joins TRBV12-3 or TRBV12-4 and TRBJ2-1; 13 positions agree with TRBD2. The trim removed 5 bases at V and 10 bases at J, leaving 5 bases unmatched. The CDR3 runs to 14 residues. The chain's CDR3 is CASSGLAGAREQFF. CDR3 bases: TGTGCCAGCAGTGGACTAGCGGGAGCTCGCGAGCAGTTCTTC.

This clonotype was picked up a small number of times. The chain recombines TRBV6-1 with TRBJ1-4, with D maybe TRBD1 (5 bases). There are 14 residues in the CDR3. CDR1 and CDR2 (germline): MNHNS, SASEGT. The V gene lost 6 bases and the J gene lost 5 bases, with 13 bases spanning the gap. The CDR3 DNA follows: TGTGCCAGCAGAACAGGTCCTTGGAATGAAAAACTGTTTTTT. It encodes CASRTGPWNEKLFF.

This clonotype showed up just once. This chain uses TRBV18 with TRBJ2-7; 7 positions agree with TRBD1. V dropped 5 bases and J dropped 3; count of bases not matched to a gene: 10. Germline CDR1 is KGHSH and CDR2 is LQKENI. The CDR3 has 15 amino acids. The CDR3 reads CASSNYRGPFYEQYF. The CDR3 DNA is TGTGCCAGCTCAAATTACAGGGGCCCTTTCTACGAGCAGTACTTC.

The rearrangement links TRBV19 to TRBJ2-5, with a weak D call TRBD2 (5 bases). In germline, CDR1 is LNHDA, CDR2 SQIVND (reference sequence). The CDR3 covers 13 residues. The V end lost 3 bases, the J end lost 5 bases, and 10 bases lay between the germline ends. The CDR3 DNA reads as TGTGCCAGTAGTATCGGCTCGGGGGAGACCCAGTACTTC. Translation: CASSIGSGETQYF.

The J gene is TRBJ2-7, the V gene TRBV27; D is perhaps TRBD1 or TRBD2 (6 bases each). Germline V gene data show CDR1 as MNHEY and CDR2 as SMNVEV (reference sequence). The CDR3 contains 14 residues. Trimming removed 6 bases from V and 5 bases from J, with 17 bases in between. The chain's CDR3 is CASSFVGGYDEQYF. DNA for the CDR3: TGTGCCAGCAGCTTCGTAGGGGGGTATGACGAGCAGTACTTC.

This rearrangement joins TRBV5-1 to TRBJ2-1; 10 nucleotides agree with TRBD2. Trimming took 4 bases from V and 4 from J; bases not matched to a gene: 8. Germline-derived CDR1 and CDR2 are SGHRS and YFSETQ. This CDR3 has 16 residues. CDR3: CASSQTAGGNYNEQFF. The CDR3 nucleotides read TGCGCCAGCAGCCAGACAGCGGGAGGGAATTACAATGAGCAGTTCTTC.

The rearrangement uses TRBV9 and TRBJ2-1, with 11 bases fitting TRBD2. This CDR3 has 17 amino acids. Trimming at V came to 2 bases and at J to 4 bases, leaving 8 bases not matched to a gene. Germline V lookup: CDR1 SGDLS, CDR2 YYNGEE. DNA for the CDR3: TGTGCCAGCAGCGTTTCCGGGACTAGCGGCCAATACAATGAGCAGTTCTTC. This translates into CASSVSGTSGQYNEQFF.